This entry features one T cell receptor (beta chain) sequence. The protocol was immunoSEQ multiplex PCR, while the TCRdb copy is restricted to in-frame clones and leaves out a portion. The repertoire includes tens of thousands of clones, around 94% of them detected once, and roughly 0.9% sits in the top ten. The sample comes from a study of T cell changes during pregnancy in multiple sclerosis. CDR3 length: 15 amino acids. Germline V lookup: CDR1 KGHSH, CDR2 LQKENI. The germline V and J ends were trimmed by 0 bases and 4 bases, with 10 bases remaining between them. Specimen: peripheral blood, collected in the second trimester of pregnancy. This TCR derives from a female donor in good health, enrolled as a control in a pregnancy study. The chain is built from TRBV18 and TRBJ1-5; tentatively, D is TRBD1 (5 bases). The CDR3 DNA reads as TGTGCCAGCTCACCACCCGGGGGAAATAATCAGCCCCAGCATTTT. This sequence encodes CASSPPGGNNQPQHF. Variable domain in full (rest from reference TRBV18 and TRBJ1-5): NAGVMQNPRHLVRRRGQEARLRCSPMKGHSHVYWYRQLPEEGLKFMVYLQKENIIDESGMPKERFSAEFPKEGPSILRIQQVVRGDSAAYFCASSPPGGNNQPQHFGDGTRLSIL.